This passage covers 25 T cell receptor beta chains from one sample sequenced in a study of blood T cell repertoires in COVID-19 (dated by TCRdb to 2020 to 2022). Library generation was performed with the immunoSEQ multiplex PCR assay. TCRdb's version of the immuneACCESS table is confined to in-frame rearrangements and falls short of the full clone set. An unresolved V gene accounts for under half of the shortfall where checked; the remainder is of unknown origin. Present in this sample are around 210,000 clones, roughly 82% of which were seen just once. The leading ten clones occupy approximately 13% of the sample. The sequencing sample was made of peripheral blood. Source of these receptors: a human donor in a cohort sampled during active COVID-19.

V is TRBV13 and J is TRBJ2-3, with 11 bases fitting TRBD2. Germline CDR1 is PRHDT and CDR2 is FYEKMQ (reference sequence). The length of the CDR3 is 16 residues. With V trimmed by 5 bases and J by 0 bases, 4 bases remained unmatched. The CDR3 reads CASSDGTSGSTDTQYF. For the CDR3, the DNA is TGTGCCAGCAGCGATGGGACTAGCGGAAGCACAGATACGCAGTATTTT.

This clone appeared a single time. The chain carries TRBV5-4 and TRBJ2-3; a weak D match, TRBD2 (5 bases). CDR3 length: 17 amino acids. Germline values: CDR1 SGHNT, CDR2 YYREEE (reference sequence). V was shortened by 4 bases and J by 1 base, with 19 bases between the two germline ends. In DNA, the CDR3 is TGTGCCAGCAGCCGAATTTTGAGGGAGACCGGCACAGATACGCAGTATTTT. Protein product: CASSRILRETGTDTQYF.

The chain uses TRBV18 and TRBJ2-2; no reliable D call. Germline lookup yields CDR1 KGHSH and CDR2 LQKENI. Trimming took 8 bases from V and 2 from J, leaving 6 bases between them. The CDR3 sequence is 12 residues long. This CDR3 is CASTHNTGELFF. CDR3 nucleotide sequence: TGTGCCAGCACTCATAACACCGGGGAGCTGTTTTTT. Looking up the rest from reference TRBV18 and TRBJ2-2 gives the full variable domain: NAGVMQNPRHLVRRRGQEARLRCSPMKGHSHVYWYRQLPEEGLKFMVYLQKENIIDESGMPKERFSAEFPKEGPSILRIQQVVRGDSAAYFCASTHNTGELFFGEGSRLTVL.

Only one count was recorded for this clone. The chain recombines TRBV6-6 with TRBJ2-1; 14 nucleotides line up with TRBD2. The V segment lost 5 bases and the J segment 8 bases; nucleotides outside the gene matches: 5. CDR3 length: 15 amino acids. Germline loops: CDR1 MNHNY, CDR2 SVGAGI (reference sequence). In DNA, the CDR3 is TGTGCCAGCAGTGGGACTAGCGGGAGTACCTATGAGCAGTTCTTC. Protein product: CASSGTSGSTYEQFF.

A single count supports this clone. J is TRBJ1-1 and V is TRBV5-6; the D is unclear. Per the germline V gene, CDR1 is SGHDT and CDR2 is YYEEEE. Trimming took off 0 bases at V and 1 base at J, with 10 bases between the two ends. The CDR3 is 15 amino acids. In nucleotides, the CDR3 is TGTGCCAGCAGCTTGGATGCGGCAGCGAACACTGAAGCTTTCTTT. Amino acids: CASSLDAAANTEAFF. The full variable domain, in which reference TRBV5-6 and TRBJ1-1 provide the parts outside the CDR3, is DAGVTQSPTHLIKTRGQQVTLRCSPKSGHDTVSWYQQALGQGPQFIFQYYEEEERQRGNFPDRFSGHQFPNYSSELNVNALLLGDSALYLCASSLDAAANTEAFFGQGTRLTVV.

This chain connects TRBV15 to TRBJ2-1; the match to TRBD2 covers 11 bases. The CDR3 spans 15 residues. Trimming took 1 base from V and 8 from J; bases not matched to a gene: 4. The germline CDR1 and CDR2 sequences are LNHNV and YYDKDF (reference sequence). CDR3 sequence reads: CATSRGLAGMDEQFF. For the CDR3, the DNA is TGTGCCACCAGCAGAGGACTAGCGGGAATGGATGAGCAGTTCTTC.

The chain carries TRBV2 and TRBJ2-7; perhaps TRBD2 as D (6 bases). This CDR3 contains 17 residues. Per the germline V gene, CDR1 is SNHLY and CDR2 is FYNNEI. Trimming removed 2 bases from V and 0 bases from J, with 17 bases in between. CDR3 nucleotides: TGTGCCAGCAGTGAAAATAAAGGCGGGATAGTCTCCTACGAGCAGTACTTC. This codes for CASSENKGGIVSYEQYF.

This sequence joins TRBV19 and TRBJ2-1, with a possible D match to TRBD1 (7 bases). V shed 1 base and J shed 8 bases, with 15 bases lying between them. CDR3 size: 15 residues. Per germline, CDR1 LNHDA and CDR2 SQIVND (reference sequence). CDR3 region: CASSIARLGGDEQFF. DNA for the CDR3: TGTGCCAGTAGTATAGCGAGACTAGGGGGCGATGAGCAGTTCTTC.

This clone was observed once. The chain uses TRBV7-9 and TRBJ2-5; 9 bases match TRBD1. The CDR3 consists of 14 residues. Germline assignment: CDR1 SEHNR and CDR2 FQNEAQ (reference sequence). With 5 bases clipped from V and 4 bases from J, the junction kept 5 bases outside the gene matches. CDR3 region: CASSDPGQGETQYF. In DNA, the CDR3 is TGTGCCAGCAGCGATCCGGGACAGGGAGAGACCCAGTACTTC.

This chain uses TRBV27 with TRBJ2-3; TRBD2 aligns across 7 bases. CDR1 MNHEY and CDR2 SMNVEV come from the germline V gene (reference sequence). V trimming: 3 bases; J trimming: 3 bases; junction bases outside the gene matches: 6. This CDR3 spans 15 amino acids. In nucleotides, the CDR3 is TGTGCCAGCAGTTTCTTGCGGGAGAGGACAGATACGCAGTATTTT. Amino acids: CASSFLRERTDTQYF.

The V call is TRBV5-1, the J call TRBJ2-5; possible D gene TRBD1, 5 bases. V was pared by 0 bases and J by 2 bases, with 14 bases between. Germline V gene data show CDR1 as SGHRS and CDR2 as YFSETQ. The CDR3 spans 16 residues. The CDR3 DNA follows: TGCGCCAGCAGCTTGGGGGGTCAGGGCAAACAAGAGACCCAGTACTTC. The encoded protein is CASSLGGQGKQETQYF.

V is TRBV21-1 and J is TRBJ1-6; TRBD1 reflects the table's D call only, with no check against the DNA. TRBV21-1 is described as a pseudogene. This CDR3 spans 19 amino acids. For the CDR3, the DNA is TGTGCCAGCAGCCCTACCCGCAACGGGACATTAAACTATAATTCACCCCTCCACTTT. It codes for CASSPTRNGTLNYNSPLHF.

The chain employs TRBV28 and TRBJ2-7; D is perhaps TRBD2 (5 bases). This CDR3 has 15 amino acids. CDR1 is MDHEN, CDR2 SYDVKM, per germline. V was cut by 5 bases and J by 3 bases, with 17 bases left in between. Written as DNA, the CDR3 is TGTGCCAGCAGTGCTCCCGCTAAGCGGAGCTACGAGCAGTACTTC. Protein sequence: CASSAPAKRSYEQYF.

The J gene is TRBJ2-5, the V gene TRBV7-9; 9 bases are shared with TRBD1. The CDR3 sequence is 16 residues long. With V trimmed by 3 bases and J by 5 bases, 10 bases remained unmatched. Germline V CDR1 and CDR2: SEHNR, FQNEAQ (reference sequence). CDR3 residues: CASSFPRLTGGETQYF. The CDR3 DNA reads TGTGCCAGCAGCTTCCCCCGGTTGACAGGGGGTGAGACCCAGTACTTC. Supplemented by reference TRBV7-9 and TRBJ2-5, the full variable domain reads DTGVSQNPRHKITKRGQNVTFRCDPISEHNRLYWYRQTLGQGPEFLTYFQNEAQLEKSRLLSDRFSAERPKGSFSTLEIQRTEQGDSAMYLCASSFPRLTGGETQYFGPGTRLLVL.

J is TRBJ2-2 and V is TRBV28, with D perhaps TRBD2 (6 bases). The CDR3 is 14 residues long. Germline V gene sequence: CDR1 MDHEN, CDR2 SYDVKM. V gave up 4 bases and J gave up 0 bases, with 6 bases separating them. In DNA, the CDR3 is TGTGCCAGCAGTTGGGAGGCGAACACCGGGGAGCTGTTTTTT. Translation gives CASSWEANTGELFF.

This clone was recorded a few times. This rearrangement joins TRBV19 to TRBJ2-1, with D perhaps matching TRBD1 (5 bases). This CDR3 is 16 amino acids long. Germline CDR1 and CDR2: LNHDA and SQIVND (reference sequence). Trimming removed 8 bases at V and 4 bases at J, with 21 bases between. Here the CDR3 reads CASGHSLGRKYNEQFF. CDR3 DNA sequence: TGTGCCAGTGGACACTCGCTGGGCCGTAAATACAATGAGCAGTTCTTC.

This rearrangement joins TRBV6-1 to TRBJ1-4, with a possible D match to TRBD1 (5 bases). Trimming shortened V by 3 bases and J by 10 bases, and 21 bases separated the two germline ends. The CDR3 has 16 amino acids. Germline V gives CDR1 MNHNS, CDR2 SASEGT. DNA of the CDR3: TGTGCCAGCAGTGACCCACGGGGGGGTTCTTTGAGAAAACTGTTTTTT. This sequence encodes CASSDPRGGSLRKLFF.

The CDR3 loop is CASSPPQREEQFF. CDR3 nucleotides: TGTGCCAGCAGCCCCCCCCAGAGGGAGGAGCAGTTCTTC. This chain links TRBV11-3 with TRBJ2-1; maybe TRBD2 (5 bases). Trimming took off 5 bases at V and 10 bases at J, with 15 bases between the two ends. Per the germline V gene, CDR1 is SGHNT and CDR2 is YENEEA. The CDR3 covers 13 residues.

This chain links TRBV6-5 with TRBJ2-2; no clear D gene. The germline V and J ends were trimmed by 0 bases and 3 bases, with 11 bases remaining between them. This CDR3 has 16 amino acids. CDR1 and CDR2 (germline): MNHEY, SVGAGI. The CDR3 nucleotides are TGTGCCAGCAGTTACTCTCCTGACGGGTACACCGGGGAGCTGTTTTTT. Translated, it gives CASSYSPDGYTGELFF.

This chain uses TRBV7-9 with TRBJ2-3, with 8 bases fitting TRBD1. V gave up 8 bases and J gave up 0 bases; unmatched junction bases: 7. CDR1 is SEHNR, CDR2 FQNEAQ, per germline (reference sequence). The CDR3 has 15 amino acids. The CDR3 loop is CASEVQGVSTDTQYF. CDR3 DNA: TGTGCCAGCGAGGTACAGGGGGTGAGCACAGATACGCAGTATTTT.

The chain joins TRBV15 to TRBJ2-3; D is uncertain. The CDR3 consists of 15 residues. Trimming cost V 0 bases and J 5 bases, with 12 bases left between them. Germline loops: CDR1 LNHNV, CDR2 YYDKDF (reference sequence). CDR3 bases: TGTGCCACCAGCAGAGATATCCTCTACAGAGATACGCAGTATTTT. Amino acid sequence: CATSRDILYRDTQYF.

The rearrangement uses TRBV2 and TRBJ1-5; no clear D gene. Germline V gives CDR1 SNHLY, CDR2 FYNNEI. V was cut by 5 bases and J by 5 bases, with 13 bases left in between. This CDR3 is 14 amino acids long. CDR3 coding DNA: TGTGCCAGCAGTCGACATTTAACTTATCAGCCCCAGCATTTT. This gives the protein CASSRHLTYQPQHF.

This CDR3 reads CASSAQVGGPNEKLFF. The CDR3 region has the DNA TGTGCCAGCAGCGCCCAGGTGGGGGGACCTAATGAAAAACTGTTTTTT. This chain uses TRBV7-2 with TRBJ1-4; D perhaps matches TRBD1 (5 bases). CDR1 is SGHTA and CDR2 is FQGNSA in the germline V gene. With 5 bases removed from V and 3 bases from J, the gap between germline ends came to 16 bases. The CDR3 loop spans 16 amino acids.

This clone was picked up a small number of times. V and J are TRBV24-1 and TRBJ2-4; TRBD2 matches at 11 bases. The junction had 8 bases not matched to a gene; V was cut back by 4 bases and J by 1 base. Per germline, CDR1 KGHDR and CDR2 SFDVKD. The CDR3 runs to 18 residues. CDR3 DNA sequence: TGTGCCACCAGTGAAAATAGCGGGAGGGCCGGGGCCAAAAACATTCAGTACTTC. Protein product: CATSENSGRAGAKNIQYF.

This clone was counted a few times. The genes are TRBV6-5 and TRBJ1-3; D gene unclear. Trimming took off 6 bases at V and 0 bases at J, with 12 bases between the two ends. This CDR3 comprises 15 residues. Germline CDR1 MNHEY, CDR2 SVGAGI. CDR3 residues: CASSPRGGSGNTIYF. The CDR3, as DNA: TGTGCCAGCAGCCCCCGGGGTGGCTCTGGAAACACCATATATTTT.